These 4 T cell receptor beta chains were all obtained from the same sample, sequenced in a study of glioma-infiltrating T cells after dendritic cell vaccination. This table comes from immunoSEQ multiplex PCR, and its TCRdb copy is limited to in-frame clones, with some not included. The sample has tens of thousands of clones, 75% to 85% seen once; the top ten hold 7% to 10%. The starting material was blood, obtained before dendritic cell vaccination. Receptors were obtained from a human donor with glioblastoma.

The chain combines TRBV11-2 with TRBJ2-6; perhaps TRBD1 as D (6 bases). V lost 5 bases and J 2 bases, leaving 7 bases between the germline ends. CDR3 length equals 14 residues. Germline lookup yields CDR1 SGHAT and CDR2 FQNNGV. Here the CDR3 reads CASSAGAGANVLTF. As DNA, the CDR3 is TGTGCCAGCAGCGCAGGGGCTGGGGCCAACGTCCTGACTTTC.

The chain links TRBV7-9 to TRBJ2-3; 9 nucleotides agree with TRBD2. After removal of 1 base from V and 6 bases from J, the junction contained 11 bases not matched to a gene. The CDR3 consists of 17 residues. Per germline, CDR1 SEHNR and CDR2 FQNEAQ (reference sequence). CDR3 region: CASSLGAGTSPADTQYF. The CDR3 coding sequence is TGTGCCAGCAGCTTAGGCGCAGGGACTAGCCCAGCGGATACGCAGTATTTT.

The genes are TRBV27 and TRBJ2-7, with 7 positions matching TRBD1. This CDR3 has 12 residues. Trimming removed 9 bases from V and 6 bases from J; junction bases left unmatched: 8. The germline V gene encodes CDR1 MNHEY and CDR2 SMNVEV (reference sequence). The CDR3 sequence: CASRTGPSEQYF. The CDR3 nucleotides read TGTGCCAGTCGGACAGGTCCCTCCGAGCAGTACTTC.

This clone was counted once. V is TRBV11-3 and J is TRBJ1-3; 11 nucleotides match TRBD1. The CDR3 covers 15 residues. From germline, CDR1 is SGHNT and CDR2 YENEEA. V lost 5 bases, J lost 2 bases, and 2 bases stayed unmatched. Written as DNA, the CDR3 is TGTGCCAGCAGCCAGGGACAGGGGGCTGGAAACACCATATATTTT. Amino acid sequence: CASSQGQGAGNTIYF.